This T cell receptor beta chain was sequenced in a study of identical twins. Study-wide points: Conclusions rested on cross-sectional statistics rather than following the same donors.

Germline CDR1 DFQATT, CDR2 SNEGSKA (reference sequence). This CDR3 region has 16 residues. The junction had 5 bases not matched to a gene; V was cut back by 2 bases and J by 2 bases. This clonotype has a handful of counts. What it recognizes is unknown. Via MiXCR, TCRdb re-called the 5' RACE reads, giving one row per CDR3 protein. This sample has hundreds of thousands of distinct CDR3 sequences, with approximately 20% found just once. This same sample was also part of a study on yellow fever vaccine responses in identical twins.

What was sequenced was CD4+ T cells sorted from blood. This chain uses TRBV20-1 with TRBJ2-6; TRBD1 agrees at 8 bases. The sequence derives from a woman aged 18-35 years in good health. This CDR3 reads CSARLQGATGANVLTF. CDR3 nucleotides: TGCAGTGCTAGACTCCAGGGGGCCACTGGGGCCAACGTCCTGACTTTC.